This T cell receptor beta chain was obtained from a study of blood T cell repertoires in COVID-19. Study summary: Spain, Italy and the United States supplied samples that represented acute and convalescent COVID-19. Nucleic acid was either cDNA or gDNA, and it came from T cells, B-cell-depleted T cells, or PBMCs.

Authors' analysis steps: Using reference gene primer amplification, nucleated cell counts were estimated. The protocol was immunoSEQ multiplex PCR, while the TCRdb copy is restricted to in-frame clones and leaves out a portion. The V and J calls and clone size come from that table; D and trimming were worked out from the DNA. The sample has some 65,000 clones, approximately 85% seen once; the top ten hold about 3.2%. The CDR3 is 16 amino acids. The V and J ends lost 5 bases and 4 bases, in that order; junction bases with no gene match: 8. CDR1 and CDR2 from the germline V gene are LNHDA and SQIVND (reference sequence).

The TCR sequence derives from a man older than 75 with acute or convalescent COVID-19. Sequenced input: peripheral blood. V is TRBV19 and J is TRBJ1-5; 10 nucleotides line up with TRBD1. CDR3 sequence: CASSPRQGAGNQPQHF. DNA for the CDR3: TGTGCCAGTAGTCCGAGACAGGGGGCTGGTAATCAGCCCCAGCATTTT. Looking up the rest from reference TRBV19 and TRBJ1-5 gives the full variable domain: DGGITQSPKYLFRKEGQNVTLSCEQNLNHDAMYWYRQDPGQGLRLIYYSQIVNDFQKGDIAEGYSVSREKKESFPLTVTSAQKNPTAFYLCASSPRQGAGNQPQHFGDGTRLSIL.